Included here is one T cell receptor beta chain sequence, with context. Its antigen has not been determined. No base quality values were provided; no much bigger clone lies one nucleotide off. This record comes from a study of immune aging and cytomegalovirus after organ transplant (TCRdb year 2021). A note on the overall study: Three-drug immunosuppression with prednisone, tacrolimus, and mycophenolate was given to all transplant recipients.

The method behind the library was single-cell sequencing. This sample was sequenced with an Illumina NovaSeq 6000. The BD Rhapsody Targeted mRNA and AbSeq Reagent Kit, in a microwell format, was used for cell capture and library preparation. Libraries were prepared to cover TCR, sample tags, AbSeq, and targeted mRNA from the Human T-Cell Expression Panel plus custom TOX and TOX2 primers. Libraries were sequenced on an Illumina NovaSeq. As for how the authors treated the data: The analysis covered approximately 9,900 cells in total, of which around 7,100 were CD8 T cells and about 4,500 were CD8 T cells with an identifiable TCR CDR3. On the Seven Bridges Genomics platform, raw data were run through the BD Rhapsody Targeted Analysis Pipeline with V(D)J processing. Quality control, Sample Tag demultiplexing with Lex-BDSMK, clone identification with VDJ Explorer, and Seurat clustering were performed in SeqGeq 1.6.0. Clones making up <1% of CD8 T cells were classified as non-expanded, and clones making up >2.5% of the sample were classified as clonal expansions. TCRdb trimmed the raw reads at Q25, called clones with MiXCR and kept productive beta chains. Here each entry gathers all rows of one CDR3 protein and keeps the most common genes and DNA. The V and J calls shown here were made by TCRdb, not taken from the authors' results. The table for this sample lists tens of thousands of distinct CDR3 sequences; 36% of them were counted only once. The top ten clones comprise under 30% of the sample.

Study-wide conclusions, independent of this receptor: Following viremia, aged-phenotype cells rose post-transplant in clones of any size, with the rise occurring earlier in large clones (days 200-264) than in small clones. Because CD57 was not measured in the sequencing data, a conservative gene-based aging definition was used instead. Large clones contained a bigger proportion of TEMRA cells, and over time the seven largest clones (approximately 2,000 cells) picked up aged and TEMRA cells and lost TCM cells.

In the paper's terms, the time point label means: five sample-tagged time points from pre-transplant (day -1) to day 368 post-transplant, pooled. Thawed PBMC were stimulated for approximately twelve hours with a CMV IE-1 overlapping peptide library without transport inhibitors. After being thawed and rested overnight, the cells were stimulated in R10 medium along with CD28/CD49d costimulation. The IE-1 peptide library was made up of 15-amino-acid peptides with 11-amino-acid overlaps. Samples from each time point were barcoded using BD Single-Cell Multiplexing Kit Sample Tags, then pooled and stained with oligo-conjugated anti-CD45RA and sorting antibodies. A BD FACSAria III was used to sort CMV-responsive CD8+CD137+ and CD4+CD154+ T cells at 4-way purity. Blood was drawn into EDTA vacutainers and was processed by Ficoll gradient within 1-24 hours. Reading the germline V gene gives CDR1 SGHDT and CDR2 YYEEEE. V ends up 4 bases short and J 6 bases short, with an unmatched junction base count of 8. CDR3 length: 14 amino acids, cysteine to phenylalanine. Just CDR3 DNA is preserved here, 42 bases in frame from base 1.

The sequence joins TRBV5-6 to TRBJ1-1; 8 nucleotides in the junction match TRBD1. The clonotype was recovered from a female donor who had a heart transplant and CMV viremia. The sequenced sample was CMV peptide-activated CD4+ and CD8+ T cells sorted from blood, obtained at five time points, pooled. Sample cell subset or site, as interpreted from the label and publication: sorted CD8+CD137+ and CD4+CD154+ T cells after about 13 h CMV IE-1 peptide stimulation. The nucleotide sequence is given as TGTGCCAGCAGCCAACTGACAGGGGCCCCTGAAGCTTTCTTT. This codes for CASSQLTGAPEAFF. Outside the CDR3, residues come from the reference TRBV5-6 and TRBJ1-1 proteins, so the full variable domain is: DAGVTQSPTHLIKTRGQQVTLRCSPKSGHDTVSWYQQALGQGPQFIFQYYEEEERQRGNFPDRFSGHQFPNYSSELNVNALLLGDSALYLCASSQLTGAPEAFFGQGTRLTVV.